This section outlines one T cell receptor (beta chain) sequence together with its context. Its antigen is undetermined. The data are from a study of beta chain features in type 1 diabetes. The V gene's germline CDR1 is MDHEN and CDR2 SYDVKM. The V segment lost 5 bases and the J segment 3 bases; nucleotides outside the gene matches: 8. This CDR3 has 15 amino acids. Regarding the study as a whole: People with Type 1 diabetes carried modestly yet significantly shorter TCRB CDR3s in all four CD4+ subsets.

TCRB transcripts that were expressed got sequenced, as all of the isolated RNA had been reverse transcribed. Produced via immunoSEQ multiplex PCR; TCRdb's table is partial and in-frame only. In the table there are roughly 160,000 clones, roughly 8% of which are singletons. A sort by CD45RO/CCR7/CD25/CD127/CD95/CD27 yielded CD4+ naive, central memory, regulatory and stem cell-like memory cells. The chain carries TRBV28 and TRBJ1-2, with 8 bases matching TRBD1. The source material was central memory CD4+ T cells from blood. The source of this sequence is a man younger than 35 with type 1 diabetes. CDR3 sequence: CASSSGQGVDYGYTF. The CDR3 DNA follows: TGTGCCAGCAGTAGCGGACAGGGAGTAGACTATGGCTACACCTTC.